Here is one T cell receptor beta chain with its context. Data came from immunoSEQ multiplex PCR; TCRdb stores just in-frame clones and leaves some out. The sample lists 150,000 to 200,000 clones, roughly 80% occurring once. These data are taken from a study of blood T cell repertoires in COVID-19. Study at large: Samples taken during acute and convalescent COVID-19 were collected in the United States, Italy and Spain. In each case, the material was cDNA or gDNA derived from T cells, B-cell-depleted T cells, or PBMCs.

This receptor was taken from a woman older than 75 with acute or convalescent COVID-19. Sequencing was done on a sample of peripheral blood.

CDR3 DNA sequence: TGTGCCAGCAGCGCGGGACTAGCGGGGGATACGCAGTATTTT. Protein: CASSAGLAGDTQYF. The rearrangement joins TRBV9 to TRBJ2-3, with 13 nucleotides matching TRBD2. J lost 6 bases, V lost 3 bases, and 1 base had no gene match. The CDR3 length is 14 residues. In germline, CDR1 is SGDLS, CDR2 YYNGEE.